Sequencing of this TCR delta chain was carried out in a study of γδ T cells in repeated Plasmodium falciparum infection. Study context: Malian samples came from no-transmission periods or across acute febrile malaria episodes.

For this clone: Antigen: not known. With a far larger clone one base away, a read error is the likely cause. The sample holds other DNA sequences that translate to the same CDR3.

TCRdb fed the multiplex PCR reads into CATT to redo clone calling. The top ten clones hold 7.5% to 10% of a sample with 90,000 to 95,000 delta-chain clones, 0.95% to 1% of them seen once. Study findings and constraints: One small rural Malian village, predominantly a single ethnic group, supplied the cohort.

The sequenced sample consisted of gamma-delta T cells from blood. This clonotype was obtained from a pool of human donors (malaria-infected and uninfected, not separated).

CDR3 nucleotide sequence: TGTGCCTGTGATACCGTACTGGGGGCGACGCAAACCGATAAGCTCATCTTT. This translates into CACDTVLGATQTDKLIF. The J gene has no call, while the V gene is TRDV2; the table's D gene call, TRDD3, was not cross checked with the DNA. Germline V lookup: CDR1 GEAIGNYY, CDR2 EKD. The CDR3 covers 17 residues.